This T cell receptor beta chain is drawn from a study of regulatory T cells in long-lasting Graves disease. Study in general: Graves' patients, newly diagnosed, had taken antithyroid drugs under 3 months.

Arm-PCR of CDR3 regions and iRepertoire HTBI primers were used to build TCR beta libraries. TCRdb processed the multiplex PCR reads anew with MiXCR; each CDR3 protein has one entry. Altogether roughly 500,000 distinct CDR3 sequences are present, around 12% being singletons, with the ten largest covering almost 9%. The time point here: newly diagnosed GD, antithyroid drugs for less than 3 months. From PBMCs, RNA was extracted and then used to make the TCR library. This CDR3 spans 20 amino acids. Germline V CDR1 and CDR2: ENHRY, SYGVKD. Trimming took 5 bases from V and 0 from J; bases not matched to a gene: 10. This clonotype was seen a few times. Its specificity is not known. Study results and limitations: Persistent patients shared more public clonotypes (around 3,000) than new patients (approximately 970).

These same records also appear under a second study, on T cells in Graves' hyperthyroidism and ophthalmopathy. That investigation notes: Together with thyroid ultrasound, orbital computed tomography, serum thyroxine and TRAb, clinical symptoms were used for diagnoses. Primed by the HTBI set, a first-round RT-PCR was run on the TCR CDR3.

Specimen: peripheral blood mononuclear cells (PBMCs), collected at new diagnosis, from a patient treated with antithyroid drugs. The chain uses TRBV10-3 and TRBJ2-1, with 16 bases identical to TRBD2. The clonotype was recovered from a woman aged 25 to 39 with Graves disease. CDR3 sequence reads: CAISPTAGTSGRGSYNEQFF. CDR3 DNA sequence: TGTGCCATCAGTCCGACCGCCGGGACTAGCGGGAGGGGCTCCTACAATGAGCAGTTCTTC.